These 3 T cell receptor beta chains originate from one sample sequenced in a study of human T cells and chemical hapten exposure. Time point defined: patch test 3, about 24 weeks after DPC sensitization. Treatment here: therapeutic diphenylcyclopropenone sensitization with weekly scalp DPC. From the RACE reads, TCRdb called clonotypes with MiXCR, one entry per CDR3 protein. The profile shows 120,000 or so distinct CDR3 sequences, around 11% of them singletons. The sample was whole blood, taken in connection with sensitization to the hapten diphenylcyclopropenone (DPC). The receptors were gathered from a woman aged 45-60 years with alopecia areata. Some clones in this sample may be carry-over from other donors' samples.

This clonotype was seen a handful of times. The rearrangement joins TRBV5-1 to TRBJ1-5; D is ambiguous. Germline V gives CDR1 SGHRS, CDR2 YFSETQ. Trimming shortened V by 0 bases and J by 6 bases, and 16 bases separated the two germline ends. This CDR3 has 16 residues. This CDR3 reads CASSLEGFLGSQPQHF. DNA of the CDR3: TGCGCCAGCAGCTTGGAGGGCTTTTTAGGCAGTCAGCCCCAGCATTTT.

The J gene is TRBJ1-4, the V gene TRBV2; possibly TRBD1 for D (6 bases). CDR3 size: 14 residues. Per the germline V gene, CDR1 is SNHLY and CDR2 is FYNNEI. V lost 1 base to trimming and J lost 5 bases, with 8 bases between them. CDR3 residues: CASSEGRGNEKLFF. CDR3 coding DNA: TGTGCCAGCAGTGAAGGCAGGGGAAATGAAAAACTGTTTTTT.

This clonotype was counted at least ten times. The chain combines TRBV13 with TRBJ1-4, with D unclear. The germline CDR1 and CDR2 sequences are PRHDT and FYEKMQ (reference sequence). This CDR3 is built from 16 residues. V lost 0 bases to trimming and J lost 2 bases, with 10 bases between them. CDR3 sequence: CASSLGEGRTNEKLFF. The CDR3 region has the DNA TGTGCCAGCAGCTTAGGCGAAGGGAGGACTAATGAAAAACTGTTTTTT.